This T cell receptor (beta chain) was identified in a study of blood T cell repertoires in COVID-19. Study-wide background: T cells, B-cell-depleted T cells, or PBMCs provided the cDNA or gDNA that served as material.

In assigning cohorts, the study relied on participant-reported clinical history. Each exposed participant met a COVID-19 case in the 2 weeks preceding study entry. Some clones are missing from TCRdb's copy, which holds only in-frame ones; the method was immunoSEQ multiplex PCR. The data show fewer than 200,000 clones, with about 83% seen just once and 3% to 3.5% held by the top ten. The CDR3 totals 16 residues. The junction had 11 bases not matched to a gene; V was cut back by 4 bases and J by 5 bases. CDR1 is LNHDA and CDR2 is SQIVND in the germline V gene (reference sequence). This receptor was taken from a woman aged 25-40 years who had been exposed to COVID-19. This chain joins TRBV19 and TRBJ1-1; 9 bases match TRBD1. Sequenced sample: PBMCs or T cells enriched from blood (not recorded which). CDR3 protein: CASSTTTGQGSTEAFF. The CDR3 region has the DNA TGTGCCAGTAGTACAACCACCGGACAGGGGAGTACTGAAGCTTTCTTT.